This T cell receptor beta chain was sequenced for a study of T-cell reconstitution after alpha-beta-depleted transplantation in children. Whole-study results and caveats: Surviving recipient T cells and thymic progenitors produced the high day-60 TCRbeta diversity seen in some patients. Reportedly, alpha-beta T cells present about two months post-transplant originated from several hundred expanded clones of graft origin. A year had passed since transplant, and T-cell counts and diversity by then came mostly from newly produced T cells.

The CDR3 is 12 amino acids. The V gene lost 1 base and the J gene lost 15 bases, with 10 bases spanning the gap. The germline gives CDR1 SEHNR, CDR2 FQNEAQ (reference sequence). In this sample, this clonotype turned up a few times. Its antigen is currently unknown. This sample's TCRbeta library carried unique molecular identifier barcodes. A single record per CDR3 protein comes from TCRdb applying MiXCR to the PCR reads. The table includes about 600,000 distinct CDR3 sequences, 23% detected once. The input for sequencing was PBMCs, mostly from graft donor cells, taken 360 days after TCRalphabeta/CD19-depleted stem cell transplant. This receptor was taken from a boy younger than two who had a stem cell transplant for acute myeloid leukemia, so the T cells may come from the graft donor. This sequence joins TRBV7-9 and TRBJ1-6, with unresolved D. The CDR3 spells CASSLGRRDLHF. The CDR3 DNA reads TGTGCCAGCAGCTTAGGACGGCGAGACCTCCACTTT. The variable domain in full, completed from reference TRBV7-9 and TRBJ1-6, reads DTGVSQNPRHKITKRGQNVTFRCDPISEHNRLYWYRQTLGQGPEFLTYFQNEAQLEKSRLLSDRFSAERPKGSFSTLEIQRTEQGDSAMYLCASSLGRRDLHFGNGTRLTVT.